These 8 T cell receptor beta chains originate from one sample sequenced in a study of HIV-infected patients and healthy controls. Whole blood was used without fractionation, so all unsorted peripheral T cells were included. Reverse transcription used approximately 500 ng RNA and constant-region primers for alpha and beta. Using multiplexing indices, alpha and beta chain libraries were generated apart by chain-specific third strand synthesis. One entry per CDR3 protein results from TCRdb running MiXCR on the 5' RACE reads. The table includes around 18,000 distinct CDR3 sequences, 10% detected once. Material for sequencing was blood. The source of these receptors is an adult in good health.

This clonotype was seen repeatedly, ten times or more. J is TRBJ2-7 and V is TRBV5-1; D unclear. Germline-derived CDR1 and CDR2 are SGHRS and YFSETQ. CDR3 size: 16 residues. Trimming stripped 0 bases from V and 0 bases from J, with 13 bases between. CDR3 nucleotide sequence: TGCGCCAGCAGCTTGGCTCAGGTCCAGAGCTCCTACGAGCAGTACTTC. It encodes CASSLAQVQSSYEQYF.

By share of the sample, this clonotype is medium-sized. The chain is built from TRBV2 and TRBJ1-1; TRBD1 agrees at 7 bases. Germline-derived CDR1 and CDR2 are SNHLY and FYNNEI. This CDR3 comprises 15 residues. V lost 6 bases, J lost 6 bases, and 13 bases stayed unmatched. The CDR3 sequence is CASSAPDRAYAEAFF. The CDR3 DNA reads TGTGCCAGCAGCGCCCCCGACAGGGCTTACGCTGAAGCTTTCTTT.

This clonotype was counted a few times. This chain joins TRBV4-1 and TRBJ2-5; no reliable D call. CDR1 is MGHRA and CDR2 is YSYEKL in the germline V gene. V lost 0 bases to trimming and J lost 1 base, with 6 bases between them. CDR3 length: 14 amino acids. The CDR3 region is CASSQERSQETQYF. CDR3 bases: TGCGCCAGCAGCCAAGAACGGTCCCAAGAGACCCAGTACTTC.

The sample holds many counts of this clonotype. The chain recombines TRBV6-2 or TRBV6-3 with TRBJ2-7; TRBD1 or TRBD2 may be the D gene (5 bases each). This CDR3 is 13 amino acids long. CDR1 is MNHEY, CDR2 SVGEGT, per germline. V lost 2 bases and J 7 bases, leaving 12 bases between the germline ends. DNA of the CDR3: TGTGCCAGCAGTTACGGGGGACCTTCAGAGCAGTACTTC. Its translation: CASSYGGPSEQYF.

The sample holds a few counts of this clonotype. This chain joins TRBV28 and TRBJ1-1; D is perhaps TRBD1 (6 bases). Trimming shortened V by 8 bases and J by 0 bases, and 19 bases separated the two germline ends. CDR3 length: 16 residues. The germline gives CDR1 MDHEN, CDR2 SYDVKM. The DNA of the CDR3 is TGTGCCAGCGGATCTCCGGACAGAAACATGAACACTGAAGCTTTCTTT. Translation: CASGSPDRNMNTEAFF.

This clonotype showed up many times. The chain uses TRBV9 and TRBJ2-3, with 7 bases identical to TRBD2. Germline CDR1 is SGDLS and CDR2 is YYNGEE. The V segment lost 0 bases and the J segment 6 bases; nucleotides outside the gene matches: 7. The CDR3 sequence is 15 residues long. The CDR3 sequence is CASSVGGGSLDTQYF. CDR3 bases: TGTGCCAGCAGCGTAGGCGGCGGGAGCTTGGATACGCAGTATTTT.

By sample fraction, this clonotype is medium-sized (0.01 to 0.1%). This chain links TRBV12-5 with TRBJ2-3; 8 bases agree with TRBD1. The V gene's germline CDR1 is LGHNT and CDR2 FRNRAP. V lost 7 bases, J lost 3 bases, and 6 bases stayed unmatched. The CDR3 consists of 14 residues. DNA of the CDR3: TGTGCTAGTGCCGACGGACAGGGAACAGATACGCAGTATTTT. Translating it yields CASADGQGTDTQYF.

This chain joins TRBV20-1 and TRBJ2-3; 10 bases agree with TRBD2. This CDR3 spans 14 amino acids. Germline values: CDR1 DFQATT, CDR2 SNEGSKA (reference sequence). Trimming took 2 bases from V and 6 from J; bases not matched to a gene: 5. CDR3 sequence reads: CSARSTSGKDTQYF. Written as DNA, the CDR3 is TGCAGTGCTAGAAGCACTAGCGGGAAGGATACGCAGTATTTT.